This TCR beta chain was observed in a study of primary melanoma T cells and metastatic recurrence. Study information: Primary melanomas here were stage T2 to T4, over 1 mm thick.

TCRdb keeps only in-frame clones here, not all; method: immunoSEQ multiplex PCR. The sample lists about 260 clones, roughly 70% seen once, with 8.1% in the top ten. As to this clone: Its antigen remains unidentified.

Study conclusions and caveats: Reportedly, T-cell fraction predicted progression-free survival beyond thickness, ulceration, mitoses, age.

The TCR sequence derives from a human donor with melanoma. The source material was melanoma tumor tissue.

As DNA, the CDR3 is TGTGCCAGCTCACCACCGAGGTCACAGGGCGCGGATCAGCCCCAGCATTTT. Translation: CASSPPRSQGADQPQHF. V usage is TRBV18 and J usage is TRBJ1-5; a weak D match, TRBD1 (6 bases). The length of the CDR3 is 17 residues. Trimming removed 0 bases at V and 5 bases at J, with 17 bases between. Germline CDR1 reads KGHSH; CDR2 reads LQKENI.